The T cell receptor beta chain described here comes from a study of T cell changes during pregnancy in multiple sclerosis. Unmatched junction bases numbered 8, after V lost 3 bases and J lost 6 bases. This CDR3 comprises 16 residues. CDR1 and CDR2 from the germline V gene are LNHDA and SQIVND (reference sequence). TCRdb's copy holds only in-frame clones and misses some; the assay was immunoSEQ multiplex PCR. The data hold some 54,000 clones, with 93% observed a single time. This chain links TRBV19 with TRBJ1-4, with TRBD1 matching over 9 bases. The source of this sequence is a female donor with multiple sclerosis, enrolled in a pregnancy study. This specimen consisted of peripheral blood, obtained after pregnancy. CDR3 bases: TGTGCCAGTAGTATTCGAGGGACAGGGCGGGATGAAAAACTGTTTTTT. It is translated as CASSIRGTGRDEKLFF. Looking up the rest from reference TRBV19 and TRBJ1-4 gives the full variable domain: DGGITQSPKYLFRKEGQNVTLSCEQNLNHDAMYWYRQDPGQGLRLIYYSQIVNDFQKGDIAEGYSVSREKKESFPLTVTSAQKNPTAFYLCASSIRGTGRDEKLFFGSGTQLSVL.